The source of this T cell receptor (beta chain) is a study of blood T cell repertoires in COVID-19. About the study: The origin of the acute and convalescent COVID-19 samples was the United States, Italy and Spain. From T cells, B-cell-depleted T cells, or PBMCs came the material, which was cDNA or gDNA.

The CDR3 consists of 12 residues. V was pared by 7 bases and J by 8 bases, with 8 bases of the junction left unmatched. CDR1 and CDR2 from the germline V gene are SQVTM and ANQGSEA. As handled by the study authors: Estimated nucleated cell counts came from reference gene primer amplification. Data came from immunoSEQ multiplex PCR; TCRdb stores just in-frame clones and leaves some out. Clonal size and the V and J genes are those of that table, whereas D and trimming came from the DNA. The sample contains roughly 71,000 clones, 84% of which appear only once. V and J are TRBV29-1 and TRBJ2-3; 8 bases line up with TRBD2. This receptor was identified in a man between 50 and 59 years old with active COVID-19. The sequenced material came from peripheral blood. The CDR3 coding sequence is TGCAGCGCCCGGGGGGGGAGTGGTACGCAGTATTTT. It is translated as CSARGGSGTQYF.